This T cell receptor (beta chain) was obtained from a study of shared clonotypes between healthy human individuals. Regarding the study as a whole: What naive subsets generally showed was a larger estimated richness than memory subsets showed.

Note on this clone: Its antigen is not known.

All donors were Caucasian adults living in Nashville, Tennessee. Splitting of CD4+ cells produced CD45RA+ naive and CD45RA-negative memory subsets. Sequencing used immunoSEQ multiplex PCR; TCRdb keeps in-frame clones, though not all of them. The profile covers 850,000 to 1,200,000 clones, with about 77% appearing a single time and around 1.5% taken by the ten largest. The receptor was derived from a man younger than 35 in good health. Specimen: memory CD4+ T cells sorted from blood. Regarding subset: CD45RA-negative fraction.

This CDR3 is CSAHGLAGDEQYF. DNA of the CDR3: TGCAGCGCCCACGGACTAGCGGGGGACGAGCAGTACTTC. V and J are TRBV29-1 and TRBJ2-7, with 13 bases fitting TRBD2. CDR3 length: 13 amino acids. Unmatched junction bases numbered 5, after V lost 7 bases and J lost 5 bases. CDR1 is SQVTM and CDR2 is ANQGSEA in the germline V gene.